Below are 28 T cell receptor beta chains sequenced from a single sample in a study of T cells in Graves' hyperthyroidism and ophthalmopathy (dated by TCRdb to the late 2010s). The library relied on multiplex PCR. Data came from an Illumina HiSeq 2000. TCR beta CDR3 regions were amplified from RNA transcripts. For the first round of RT-PCR on the TCR CDR3, the HTBI primer set was used together with the Qiagen OneStep RT-PCR kit. The raw public reads went through TCRdb reprocessing: fastp at Q25, MiXCR clone calling, in-frame beta chains kept. Rows with a matching CDR3 protein are joined into one entry that keeps the most common DNA and genes. The sample data list over 500,000 distinct CDR3 sequences, and about 16% of these were observed just once. Approximately 30% of the sample goes to the ten largest clones. What was sequenced was blood. The receptor set was obtained from a woman aged 25 to 39 with Graves' ophthalmopathy.

The table lists this clonotype with a few counts. V usage is TRBV19 and J usage is TRBJ2-1; TRBD2 matches 10 bases. Germline trimming cut 1 base from V and 5 bases from J; bases unmatched to any gene: 2. Germline V lookup: CDR1 LNHDA, CDR2 SQIVND (reference sequence). The CDR3 is 15 residues long. The CDR3 protein is CASSIGTSGNNEQFF. The CDR3 DNA reads as TGTGCCAGTAGTATAGGGACTAGCGGTAACAATGAGCAGTTCTTC.

This rearrangement joins TRBV14 to TRBJ2-1, with D tentatively TRBD1 (5 bases). This CDR3 comprises 17 residues. CDR1 is SGHDN, CDR2 FVKESK, per germline. V was pared by 4 bases and J by 4 bases, with 20 bases between. The CDR3 DNA reads TGTGCCAGCAGCCTACGAACATGGACACAATTTTACAATGAGCAGTTCTTC. Its protein product is CASSLRTWTQFYNEQFF.

The sample holds many counts of this clonotype. The chain carries TRBV6-2 or TRBV6-3 and TRBJ2-7; a weak D match, TRBD1 (6 bases). Per germline, CDR1 MNHEY and CDR2 SVGEGT. This CDR3 contains 15 residues. Between the trimmed V and J ends, which lost 2 bases and 0 bases, there was a span of 11 bases. The CDR3 sequence is CASSYGGQTSYEQYF. The CDR3 DNA is TGTGCCAGCAGTTACGGTGGACAGACCTCCTACGAGCAGTACTTC.

This clonotype was seen ten or more times. V and J are TRBV28 and TRBJ2-4, with TRBD1 as a possible D gene (6 bases). V was shortened by 10 bases and J by 3 bases, with 10 bases between the two germline ends. The CDR3 spans 12 residues. The germline CDR1 and CDR2 sequences are MDHEN and SYDVKM. The CDR3 nucleotides read TGTGCCACCCAGGGGATCAAAAACATTCAGTACTTC. Translated, it gives CATQGIKNIQYF.

This clonotype was detected only a few times. V gene TRBV3-1 combines with J gene TRBJ2-3; 7 bases are a match to TRBD2. From germline, CDR1 is LGHDT and CDR2 YNNKEL (reference sequence). V lost 1 base and J lost 2; bases outside the gene matches: 3. CDR3 length: 15 amino acids. In nucleotides, the CDR3 is TGTGCCAGCAGCCAAGTCGGGGGGATCACAGATACGCAGTATTTT. This sequence encodes CASSQVGGITDTQYF.

This rearrangement joins TRBV29-1 to TRBJ2-5, with a possible D match to TRBD1 (6 bases). The V end lost 6 bases, the J end lost 9 bases, and 17 bases lay between the germline ends. Germline CDR1 is SQVTM and CDR2 is ANQGSEA. This CDR3 spans 12 amino acids. The CDR3 region has the DNA TGCAGCGTCCGGGACACACTTCGTCCCCAGTACTTC. Residues: CSVRDTLRPQYF. Full variable domain (remainder filled in from reference TRBV29-1 and TRBJ2-5): SAVISQKPSRDICQRGTSLTIQCQVDSQVTMMFWYRQQPGQSLTLIATANQGSEATYESGFVIDKFPISRPNLTFSTLTVSNMSPEDSSIYLCSVRDTLRPQYFGPGTRLLVL.

This clonotype was seen a handful of times. In DNA, the CDR3 is TGTGCCAGCAGCTTAATGGGACTAACATACGAGCAGTACTTC. Translation: CASSLMGLTYEQYF. This rearrangement joins TRBV7-2 to TRBJ2-7, with 7 bases fitting TRBD2. Trimming cost V 2 bases and J 4 bases; bases outside gene matches: 5. The length of the CDR3 is 14 residues. The V gene's germline CDR1 is SGHTA and CDR2 FQGNSA. The entire variable domain, with the rest obtained from reference TRBV7-2 and TRBJ2-7, is as follows: GAGVSQSPSNKVTEKGKDVELRCDPISGHTALYWYRQSLGQGLEFLIYFQGNSAPDKSGLPSDRFSAERTGGSVSTLTIQRTQQEDSAVYLCASSLMGLTYEQYFGPGTRLTVT.

Ten or more counts support this clonotype. The chain is built from TRBV12-3 or TRBV12-4 and TRBJ2-7; 7 positions agree with TRBD1. The V segment lost 5 bases and the J segment 3 bases; nucleotides outside the gene matches: 7. This CDR3 region has 14 residues. As DNA, the CDR3 is TGTGCCAGCAGTCTCGACAGGGCAGTCTACGAGCAGTACTTC. Translated, it gives CASSLDRAVYEQYF.

Worth noting for this clonotype: The junction departs from the called germline gene at one end, perhaps through a read error. The chain joins TRBV20-1 to TRBJ2-1, with 8 bases aligning to TRBD2. Germline CDR1 DFQATT, CDR2 SNEGSKA (reference sequence). This CDR3 comprises 14 residues. This CDR3 is CSAPHGTRSNKQFF. CDR3 sequence (DNA): TGCAGTGCACCGCACGGGACTAGAAGCAATAAGCAGTTCTTC.

This rearrangement joins TRBV12-3 or TRBV12-4 to TRBJ1-5; D call uncertain. The V and J ends lost 3 bases and 6 bases respectively, with 15 bases between them. The CDR3 contains 15 residues. Here the CDR3 reads CASSFNNGEFQPQHF. CDR3 DNA: TGTGCCAGCAGTTTTAACAACGGGGAATTTCAGCCCCAGCATTTT.

This clonotype was seen many times. This chain links TRBV28 with TRBJ1-2; 10 bases align to TRBD1. Germline V lookup: CDR1 MDHEN, CDR2 SYDVKM. This CDR3 spans 14 amino acids. Trimming removed 5 bases from V and 8 bases from J; junction bases left unmatched: 8. The CDR3 DNA is TGTGCCAGCAGTCCAGCGGGACAGGGGCGAGGCTACACCTTC. It encodes CASSPAGQGRGYTF.

This clonotype was detected ten times or more. The chain uses TRBV28 and TRBJ2-5; 7 positions agree with TRBD1. This CDR3 spans 15 amino acids. The junction had 10 bases not matched to a gene; V was cut back by 5 bases and J by 4 bases. CDR1 and CDR2 from the germline V gene are MDHEN and SYDVKM. The CDR3 nucleotides read TGTGCCAGCAGTCCCGAAGACAGGGCTGGAGAGACCCAGTACTTC. Its translation is CASSPEDRAGETQYF.

This clonotype was observed many times. The V call is TRBV5-1, the J call TRBJ2-2; TRBD2 is a possible D gene (5 bases). CDR3 length: 15 amino acids. CDR1 is SGHRS and CDR2 is YFSETQ in the germline V gene. V was pared by 4 bases and J by 6 bases, with 16 bases between. CDR3 sequence reads: CASSTGTGGPGELFF. DNA for the CDR3: TGCGCCAGCAGCACTGGAACGGGCGGGCCCGGGGAGCTGTTTTTT. The full variable domain, rest sourced from reference TRBV5-1 and TRBJ2-2, is KAGVTQTPRYLIKTRGQQVTLSCSPISGHRSVSWYQQTPGQGLQFLFEYFSETQRNKGNFPGRFSGRQFSNSRSEMNVSTLELGDSALYLCASSTGTGGPGELFFGEGSRLTVL.

Concerning this clonotype itself: A much larger clone is a single base away; this may be a read error. This chain connects TRBV7-2 to TRBJ2-1; D is ambiguous. The germline V gene has CDR1 SGHTA and CDR2 FQGNSA. CDR3 length: 13 amino acids. The CDR3 reads CASSFGRWSEQSF. The DNA for the CDR3 is TGTGCCAGCAGCTTTGGGCGCTGGTCTGAGCAGTCCTTC.

This clonotype was seen many times. The chain has TRBV12-3 or TRBV12-4 and TRBJ2-7; D is possibly TRBD2 (5 bases). V lost 7 bases, J lost 2 bases, and 12 bases lay in between. The CDR3 loop spans 13 amino acids. DNA for the CDR3: TGTGCCAGCACCCCGCCGGGAACCTACGAGCAGTACTTC. It translates to CASTPPGTYEQYF.

CDR3 sequence reads: CASSLGQGPLGYTF. CDR3 DNA sequence: TGTGCCAGCAGCTTAGGACAGGGGCCGCTCGGCTACACCTTC. The chain links TRBV7-9 to TRBJ1-2, with 8 bases fitting TRBD1. The CDR3 sequence is 14 residues long. CDR1 and CDR2 from the germline V gene are SEHNR and FQNEAQ (reference sequence). V dropped 1 base and J dropped 8; count of bases not matched to a gene: 6.

The rearrangement uses TRBV13 and TRBJ1-4; TRBD1 aligns across 7 bases. The trim removed 5 bases at V and 4 bases at J, leaving 10 bases unmatched. The length of the CDR3 is 16 residues. Germline CDR1 reads PRHDT; CDR2 reads FYEKMQ (reference sequence). CDR3 coding DNA: TGTGCCAGCAGCCCAACCCGACAGGGACTTAATGAAAAACTGTTTTTT. This sequence encodes CASSPTRQGLNEKLFF.

The sample holds many counts of this clonotype. The CDR3 nucleotides read TGCGCCAGCAGCGCACCCCCGGGAAGGCGGAACTCCTACAATGAGCAGTTCTTC. Its protein is CASSAPPGRRNSYNEQFF. The chain uses TRBV5-1 and TRBJ2-1; a possible D gene is TRBD2 (5 bases). The CDR3 has 18 residues. Germline CDR1 and CDR2: SGHRS and YFSETQ. V shed 4 bases and J shed 0 bases, with 20 bases lying between them.

This chain links TRBV7-8 with TRBJ1-5; D remains unclear. The CDR3 length is 16 residues. Trimming stripped 1 base from V and 9 bases from J, with 19 bases between. Germline values: CDR1 SGHVS, CDR2 FQNEAQ. The CDR3 DNA sequence: TGTGCCAGCAGCTTAGTTCCCCACGGAGGAGGTGGGCCCCAGCATTTT. This codes for CASSLVPHGGGGPQHF.

At least ten counts were recorded for this clonotype. This rearrangement joins TRBV3-1 to TRBJ2-3; D gene unclear. Germline CDR1 and CDR2: LGHDT and YNNKEL (reference sequence). With 3 bases removed from V and 5 bases from J, the gap between germline ends came to 9 bases. CDR3 length: 13 amino acids. Here the CDR3 reads CASSQGPKDTQYF. The CDR3 DNA reads TGTGCCAGCAGCCAGGGTCCCAAAGATACGCAGTATTTT.

A few counts support this clonotype. This chain links TRBV15 with TRBJ2-7; the D gene is possibly TRBD2 (5 bases). Trimming stripped 0 bases from V and 0 bases from J, with 15 bases between. The CDR3 length is 17 residues. CDR1 and CDR2 (germline): LNHNV, YYDKDF (reference sequence). The CDR3 loop is CATSRDRGRAVSYEQYF. The CDR3 nucleotides read TGTGCCACCAGCAGAGATCGCGGGCGGGCCGTCTCCTACGAGCAGTACTTC.

The chain links TRBV7-2 to TRBJ2-7, with TRBD2 as a possible D gene (6 bases). The V end lost 0 bases, the J end lost 0 bases, and 9 bases lay between the germline ends. This CDR3 region has 15 residues. The germline CDR1 and CDR2 sequences are SGHTA and FQGNSA. This CDR3 is CASSLAAGHSYEQYF. The CDR3 DNA reads as TGTGCCAGCAGCTTAGCAGCGGGCCACTCCTACGAGCAGTACTTC.

This clonotype came up a few times. The gene calls are TRBV5-1 and TRBJ2-5; TRBD2 matches 8 bases. V lost 0 bases, J lost 3 bases, and 4 bases stayed unmatched. Per germline, CDR1 SGHRS and CDR2 YFSETQ. This CDR3 contains 15 residues. This CDR3 reads CASSLAGTRKETQYF. DNA of the CDR3: TGCGCCAGCAGCTTGGCTGGGACTAGGAAAGAGACCCAGTACTTC. Supplemented by reference TRBV5-1 and TRBJ2-5, the full variable domain reads KAGVTQTPRYLIKTRGQQVTLSCSPISGHRSVSWYQQTPGQGLQFLFEYFSETQRNKGNFPGRFSGRQFSNSRSEMNVSTLELGDSALYLCASSLAGTRKETQYFGPGTRLLVL.

There are many counts of this clonotype. The rearrangement joins TRBV12-3 or TRBV12-4 to TRBJ1-1; D is perhaps TRBD1 (5 bases). The CDR3 is made up of 16 amino acids. V shed 6 bases and J shed 3 bases, with 20 bases lying between them. The CDR3 protein is CASRGDVRVGDTEAFF. CDR3 DNA: TGTGCCAGCAGAGGTGACGTGCGGGTAGGGGACACTGAAGCTTTCTTT.

This clonotype was counted a few times. The V and J genes are TRBV7-3 and TRBJ2-1; 7 bases align to TRBD1. The CDR3 covers 13 residues. CDR1 and CDR2 from the germline V gene are SGHTA and FQGTGA. Trimming took 5 bases from V and 13 from J; bases not matched to a gene: 11. The CDR3 DNA sequence: TGTGCCAGCAGCCCAGACGACAGGGAAAGACAGTTCTTC. Its translation is CASSPDDRERQFF.

The sample holds many counts of this clonotype. The rearrangement links TRBV6-4 to TRBJ2-1; 8 bases map to TRBD2. Germline values: CDR1 MRHNA, CDR2 SNTAGT. V shed 3 bases, J shed 2 bases, and the junction held 6 bases outside the gene matches. The CDR3 has 16 residues. The DNA for the CDR3 is TGTGCCAGCAGTGAGTCTAGCGGGTGGGCCTACAATGAGCAGTTCTTC. Protein: CASSESSGWAYNEQFF.

This clonotype showed up many times. The V gene is TRBV20-1, the J gene TRBJ2-3; a possible D gene is TRBD1 (5 bases). Germline values: CDR1 DFQATT, CDR2 SNEGSKA (reference sequence). The V end lost 0 bases, the J end lost 0 bases, and 16 bases lay between the germline ends. There are 17 residues in the CDR3. In DNA form, the CDR3 reads TGCAGTGCTAGAGAGAGATCTAGGGGATCTAGCACAGATACGCAGTATTTT. Translating gives CSARERSRGSSTDTQYF.

The chain joins TRBV7-9 to TRBJ1-1; possible D gene TRBD1, 6 bases. Germline V gene lookup returns CDR1 SEHNR and CDR2 FQNEAQ (reference sequence). This CDR3 region has 17 residues. V shed 3 bases and J shed 4 bases, with 21 bases lying between them. The CDR3 DNA reads TGTGCCAGCAGCTTTCTGGGGGGGGCGCTTTGGACCACTGAAGCTTTCTTT. This sequence encodes CASSFLGGALWTTEAFF.